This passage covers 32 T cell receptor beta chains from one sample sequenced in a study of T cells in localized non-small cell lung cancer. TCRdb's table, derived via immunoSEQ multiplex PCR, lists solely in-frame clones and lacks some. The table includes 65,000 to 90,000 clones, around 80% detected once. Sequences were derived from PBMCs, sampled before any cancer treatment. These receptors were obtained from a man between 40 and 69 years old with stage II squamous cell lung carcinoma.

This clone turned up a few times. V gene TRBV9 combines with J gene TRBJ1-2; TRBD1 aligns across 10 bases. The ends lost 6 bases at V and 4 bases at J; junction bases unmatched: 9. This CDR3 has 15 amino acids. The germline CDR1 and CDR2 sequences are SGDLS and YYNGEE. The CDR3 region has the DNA TGTGCCAGCACCCTGGGACAGGGGAGGGGCTATGGCTACACCTTC. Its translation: CASTLGQGRGYGYTF. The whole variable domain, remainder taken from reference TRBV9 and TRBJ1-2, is DSGVTQTPKHLITATGQRVTLRCSPRSGDLSVYWYQQSLDQGLQFLIQYYNGEERAKGNILERFSAQQFPDLHSELNLSSLELGDSALYFCASTLGQGRGYGYTFGSGTRLTVV.

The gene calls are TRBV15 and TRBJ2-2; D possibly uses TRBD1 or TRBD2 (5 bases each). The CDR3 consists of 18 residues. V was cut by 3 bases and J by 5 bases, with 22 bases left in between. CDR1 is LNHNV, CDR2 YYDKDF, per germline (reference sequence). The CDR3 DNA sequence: TGTGCCACCAGCAGTTCGACAGTGGGCGGGTTTGGGACCGGGGAGCTGTTTTTT. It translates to CATSSSTVGGFGTGELFF.

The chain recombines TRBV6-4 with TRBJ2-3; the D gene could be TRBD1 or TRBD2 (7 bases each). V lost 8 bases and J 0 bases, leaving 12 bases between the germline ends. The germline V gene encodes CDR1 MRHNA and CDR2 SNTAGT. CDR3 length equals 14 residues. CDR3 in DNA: TGTGCCAGCGGACTAGGGGGCAGCACAGATACGCAGTATTTT. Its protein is CASGLGGSTDTQYF.

The DNA of the CDR3 is TGTGCCTGGGAAAGGGCTGGAGGGCTGACTGAAGCTTTCTTT. It is translated as CAWERAGGLTEAFF. This chain links TRBV30 with TRBJ1-1; no clear D gene. This CDR3 comprises 14 residues. The V gene lost 5 bases and the J gene lost 5 bases, with 18 bases spanning the gap. Germline CDR1 reads GTSNPN; CDR2 reads SVGIG (reference sequence).

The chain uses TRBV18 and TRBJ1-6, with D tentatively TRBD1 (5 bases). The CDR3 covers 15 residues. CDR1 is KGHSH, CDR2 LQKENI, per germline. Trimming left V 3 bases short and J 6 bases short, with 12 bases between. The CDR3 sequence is CASSPSGLGNSPLHF. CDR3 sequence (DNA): TGTGCCAGCTCACCCTCGGGACTGGGTAATTCACCCCTCCACTTT.

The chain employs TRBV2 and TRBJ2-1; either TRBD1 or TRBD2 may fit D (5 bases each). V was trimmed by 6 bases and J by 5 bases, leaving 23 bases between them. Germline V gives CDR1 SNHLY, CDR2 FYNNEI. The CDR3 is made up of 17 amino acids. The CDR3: CASSITRPGPGHNEQFF. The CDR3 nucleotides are TGTGCCAGCAGCATTACAAGACCGGGACCAGGCCACAATGAGCAGTTCTTC.

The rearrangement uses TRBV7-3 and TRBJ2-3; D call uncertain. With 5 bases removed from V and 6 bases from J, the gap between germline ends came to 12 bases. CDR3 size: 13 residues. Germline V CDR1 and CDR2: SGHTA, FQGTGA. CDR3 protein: CASSLKRRDTQYF. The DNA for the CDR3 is TGTGCCAGCAGCCTAAAACGTCGGGATACGCAGTATTTT.

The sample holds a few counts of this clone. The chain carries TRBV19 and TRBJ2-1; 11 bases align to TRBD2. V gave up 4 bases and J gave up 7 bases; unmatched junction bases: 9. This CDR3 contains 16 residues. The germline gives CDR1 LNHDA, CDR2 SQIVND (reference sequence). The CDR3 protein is CASSRSGTSGWNEQFF. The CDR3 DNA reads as TGTGCCAGTAGTAGGTCCGGGACTAGCGGTTGGAATGAGCAGTTCTTC.

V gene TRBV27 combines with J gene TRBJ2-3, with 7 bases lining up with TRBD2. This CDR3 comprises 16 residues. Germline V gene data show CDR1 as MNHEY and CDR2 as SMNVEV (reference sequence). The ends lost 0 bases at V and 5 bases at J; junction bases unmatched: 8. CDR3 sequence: CASSLSSGSLGDTQYF. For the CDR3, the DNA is TGTGCCAGCAGTTTATCTAGCGGGTCCCTGGGAGATACGCAGTATTTT.

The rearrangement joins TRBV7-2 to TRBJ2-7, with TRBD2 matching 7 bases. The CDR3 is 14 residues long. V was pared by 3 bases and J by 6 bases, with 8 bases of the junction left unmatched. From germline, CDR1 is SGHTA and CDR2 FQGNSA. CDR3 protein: CASSLGGSMIEQYF. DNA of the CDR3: TGTGCCAGCAGCTTGGGCGGGAGTATGATCGAGCAGTACTTC.

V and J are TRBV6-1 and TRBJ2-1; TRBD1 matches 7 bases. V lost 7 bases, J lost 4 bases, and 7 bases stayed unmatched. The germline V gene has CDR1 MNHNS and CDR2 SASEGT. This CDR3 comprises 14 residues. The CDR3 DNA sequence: TGTGCCAGCAATCCGGGACAGAGGTACAATGAGCAGTTCTTC. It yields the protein CASNPGQRYNEQFF.

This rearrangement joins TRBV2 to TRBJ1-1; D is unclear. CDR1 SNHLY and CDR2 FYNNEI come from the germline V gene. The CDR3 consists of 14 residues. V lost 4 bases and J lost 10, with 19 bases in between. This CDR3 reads CASSGTPRGVRAFF. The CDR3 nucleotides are TGTGCCAGCAGTGGAACCCCGAGAGGCGTACGAGCTTTCTTT.

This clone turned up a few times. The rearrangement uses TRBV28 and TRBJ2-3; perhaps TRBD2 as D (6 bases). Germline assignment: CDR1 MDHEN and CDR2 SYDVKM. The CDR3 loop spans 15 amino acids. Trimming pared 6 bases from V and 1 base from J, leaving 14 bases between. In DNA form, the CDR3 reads TGTGCCAGCAGCCCTGGGGCGGGACGCACAGATACGCAGTATTTT. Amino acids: CASSPGAGRTDTQYF.

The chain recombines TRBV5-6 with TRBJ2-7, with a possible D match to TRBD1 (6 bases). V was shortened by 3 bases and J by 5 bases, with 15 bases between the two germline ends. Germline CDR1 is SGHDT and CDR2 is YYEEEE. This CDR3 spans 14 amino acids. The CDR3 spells CASSSTGRGNEQYF. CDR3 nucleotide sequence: TGTGCCAGCAGCTCGACAGGAAGGGGGAACGAGCAGTACTTC.

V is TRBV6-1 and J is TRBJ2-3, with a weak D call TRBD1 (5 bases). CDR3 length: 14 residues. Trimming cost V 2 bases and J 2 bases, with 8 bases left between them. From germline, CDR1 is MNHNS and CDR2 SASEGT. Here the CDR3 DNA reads TGTGCCAGCAGTGAATTTGGGGCCACAGATACGCAGTATTTT. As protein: CASSEFGATDTQYF.

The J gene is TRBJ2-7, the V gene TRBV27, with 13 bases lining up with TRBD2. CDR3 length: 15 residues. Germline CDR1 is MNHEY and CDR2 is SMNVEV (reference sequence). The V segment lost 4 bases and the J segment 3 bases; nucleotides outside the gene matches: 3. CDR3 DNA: TGTGCCAGCAGTTCAGGGACTAGCGGGGTCTACGAGCAGTACTTC. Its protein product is CASSSGTSGVYEQYF.

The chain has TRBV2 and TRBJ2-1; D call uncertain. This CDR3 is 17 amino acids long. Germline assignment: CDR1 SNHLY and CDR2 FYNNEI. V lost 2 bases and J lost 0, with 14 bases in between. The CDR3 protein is CASSERTGFSSYNEQFF. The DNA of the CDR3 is TGTGCCAGCAGTGAAAGGACCGGCTTTAGCTCCTACAATGAGCAGTTCTTC.

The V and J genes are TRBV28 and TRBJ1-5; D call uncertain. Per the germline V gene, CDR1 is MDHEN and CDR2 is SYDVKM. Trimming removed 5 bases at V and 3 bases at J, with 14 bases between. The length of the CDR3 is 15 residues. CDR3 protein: CASSPYRRHNQPQHF. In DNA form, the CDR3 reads TGTGCCAGCAGTCCCTATCGACGGCACAATCAGCCCCAGCATTTT. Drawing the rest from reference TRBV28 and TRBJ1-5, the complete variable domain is DVKVTQSSRYLVKRTGEKVFLECVQDMDHENMFWYRQDPGLGLRLIYFSYDVKMKEKGDIPEGYSVSREKKERFSLILESASTNQTSMYLCASSPYRRHNQPQHFGDGTRLSIL.

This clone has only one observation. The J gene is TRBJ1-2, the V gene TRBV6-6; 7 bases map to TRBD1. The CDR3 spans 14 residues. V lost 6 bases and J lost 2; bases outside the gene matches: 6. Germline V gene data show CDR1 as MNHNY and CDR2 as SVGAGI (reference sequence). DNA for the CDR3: TGTGCCAGCAGAACGGGACAGACAAACTATGGCTACACCTTC. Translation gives CASRTGQTNYGYTF.

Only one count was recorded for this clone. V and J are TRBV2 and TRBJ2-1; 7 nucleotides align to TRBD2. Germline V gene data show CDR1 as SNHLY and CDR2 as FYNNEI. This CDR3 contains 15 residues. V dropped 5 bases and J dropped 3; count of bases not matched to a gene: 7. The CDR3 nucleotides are TGTGCCAGCAGTCTCTCTAGCGGACACTACAATGAGCAGTTCTTC. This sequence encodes CASSLSSGHYNEQFF.

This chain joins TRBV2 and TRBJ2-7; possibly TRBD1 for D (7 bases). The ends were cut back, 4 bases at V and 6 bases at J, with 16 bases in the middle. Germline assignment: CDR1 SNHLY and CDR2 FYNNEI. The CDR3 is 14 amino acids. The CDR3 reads CASSGPRQGGEQYF. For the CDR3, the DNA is TGTGCCAGCAGTGGCCCTAGACAGGGAGGCGAGCAGTACTTC.

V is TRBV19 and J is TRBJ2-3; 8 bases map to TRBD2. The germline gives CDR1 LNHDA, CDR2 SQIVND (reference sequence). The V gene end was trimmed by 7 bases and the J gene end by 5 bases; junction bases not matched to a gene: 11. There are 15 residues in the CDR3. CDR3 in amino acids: CASTGGGLAEDTQYF. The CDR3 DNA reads TGTGCCAGTACGGGGGGGGGCCTAGCGGAAGATACGCAGTATTTT.

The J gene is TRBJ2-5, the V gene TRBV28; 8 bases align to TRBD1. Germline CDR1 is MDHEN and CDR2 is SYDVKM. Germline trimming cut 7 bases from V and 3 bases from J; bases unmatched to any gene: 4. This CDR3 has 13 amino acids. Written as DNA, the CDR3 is TGTGCCAGCACCAAGACAGGGGAAGAGACCCAGTACTTC. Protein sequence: CASTKTGEETQYF. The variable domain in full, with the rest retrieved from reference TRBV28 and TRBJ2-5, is DVKVTQSSRYLVKRTGEKVFLECVQDMDHENMFWYRQDPGLGLRLIYFSYDVKMKEKGDIPEGYSVSREKKERFSLILESASTNQTSMYLCASTKTGEETQYFGPGTRLLVL.

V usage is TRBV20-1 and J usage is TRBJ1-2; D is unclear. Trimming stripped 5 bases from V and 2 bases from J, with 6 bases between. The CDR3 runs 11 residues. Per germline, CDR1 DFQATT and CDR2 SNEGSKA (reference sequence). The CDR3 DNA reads TGCAGTGCTCCGGACAACTATGGCTACACCTTC. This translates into CSAPDNYGYTF.

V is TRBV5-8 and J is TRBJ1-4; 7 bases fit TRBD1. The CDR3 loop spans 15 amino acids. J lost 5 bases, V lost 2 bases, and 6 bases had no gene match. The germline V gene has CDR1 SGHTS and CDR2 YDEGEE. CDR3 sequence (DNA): TGTGCCAGCAGCTTTTCACAGGGGTTCAATGAAAAACTGTTTTTT. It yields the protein CASSFSQGFNEKLFF.

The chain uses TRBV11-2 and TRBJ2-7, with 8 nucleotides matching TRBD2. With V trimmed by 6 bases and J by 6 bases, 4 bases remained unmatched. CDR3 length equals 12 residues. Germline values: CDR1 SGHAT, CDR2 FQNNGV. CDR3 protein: CASSPLAGEQYF. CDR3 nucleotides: TGTGCCAGCAGTCCCCTAGCGGGCGAGCAGTACTTC.

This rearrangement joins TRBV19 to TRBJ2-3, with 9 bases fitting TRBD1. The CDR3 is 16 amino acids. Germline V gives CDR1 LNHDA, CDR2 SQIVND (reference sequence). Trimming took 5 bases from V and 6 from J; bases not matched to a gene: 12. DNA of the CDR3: TGTGCCAGTAGTGTACTAGCGTACGGGACAGGGGATACGCAGTATTTT. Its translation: CASSVLAYGTGDTQYF.

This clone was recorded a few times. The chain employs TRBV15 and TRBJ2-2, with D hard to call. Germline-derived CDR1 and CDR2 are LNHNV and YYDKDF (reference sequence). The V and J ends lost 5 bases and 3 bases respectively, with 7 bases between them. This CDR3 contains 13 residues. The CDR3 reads CATSPPYTGELFF. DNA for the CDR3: TGTGCCACCAGCCCTCCCTACACCGGGGAGCTGTTTTTT.

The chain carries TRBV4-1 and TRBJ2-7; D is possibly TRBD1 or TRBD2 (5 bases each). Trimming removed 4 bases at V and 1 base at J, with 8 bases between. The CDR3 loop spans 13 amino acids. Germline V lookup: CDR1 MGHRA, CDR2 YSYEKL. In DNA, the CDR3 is TGCGCCAGCAGCCGGGACGATTCCTACGAGCAGTACTTC. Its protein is CASSRDDSYEQYF.

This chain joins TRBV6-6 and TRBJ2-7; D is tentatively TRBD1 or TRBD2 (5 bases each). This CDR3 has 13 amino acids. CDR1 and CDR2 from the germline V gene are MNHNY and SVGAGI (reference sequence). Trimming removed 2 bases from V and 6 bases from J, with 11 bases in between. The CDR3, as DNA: TGTGCCAGCAGTTACCGGGACCATAGCGAGCAGTACTTC. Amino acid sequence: CASSYRDHSEQYF.

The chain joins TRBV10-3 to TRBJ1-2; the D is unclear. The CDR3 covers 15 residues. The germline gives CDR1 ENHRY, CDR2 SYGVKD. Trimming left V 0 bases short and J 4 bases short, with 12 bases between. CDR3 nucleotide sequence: TGTGCCATCAGTGAGTCGGCAACCGTTTCCTATGGCTACACCTTC. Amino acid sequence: CAISESATVSYGYTF.

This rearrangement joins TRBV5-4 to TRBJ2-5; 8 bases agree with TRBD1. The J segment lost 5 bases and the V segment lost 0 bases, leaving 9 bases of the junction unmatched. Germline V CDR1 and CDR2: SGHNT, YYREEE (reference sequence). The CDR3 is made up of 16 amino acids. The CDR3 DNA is TGTGCCAGCAGCTTGGCCAATCAGGGGGCGGGGGAGACCCAGTACTTC. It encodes CASSLANQGAGETQYF. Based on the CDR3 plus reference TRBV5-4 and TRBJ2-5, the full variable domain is ETGVTQSPTHLIKTRGQQVTLRCSSQSGHNTVSWYQQALGQGPQFIFQYYREEENGRGNFPPRFSGLQFPNYSSELNVNALELDDSALYLCASSLANQGAGETQYFGPGTRLLVL.